This T cell receptor beta chain came from a study of CD8 T cells in ankylosing spondylitis. Construction of TCR beta libraries was performed using quantitative 5'-RACE with molecular barcodes. TCRdb called the 5' RACE reads again in MiXCR, with one record for every CDR3 protein. In the table there are about 240,000 distinct CDR3 sequences, 8.6% of which are singletons. CDR1 is SGHRS and CDR2 is YFSETQ in the germline V gene. Trimming took 0 bases from V and 6 from J; bases not matched to a gene: 6. This CDR3 is 16 amino acids long. The sequence derives from a male donor with ankylosing spondylitis or in good health (not recorded which). The sample taken for sequencing was blood, either unsorted or a sorted T cell fraction (not recorded which). The gene calls are TRBV5-1 and TRBJ2-3; 11 nucleotides agree with TRBD1. CDR3 sequence reads: CASSLGRTGGADTQYF. In nucleotides, the CDR3 is TGCGCCAGCAGCTTGGGACGGACAGGGGGCGCGGATACGCAGTATTTT. The full variable domain, with the rest looked up from reference TRBV5-1 and TRBJ2-3, is KAGVTQTPRYLIKTRGQQVTLSCSPISGHRSVSWYQQTPGQGLQFLFEYFSETQRNKGNFPGRFSGRQFSNSRSEMNVSTLELGDSALYLCASSLGRTGGADTQYFGPGTRLTVL.